This T cell receptor beta chain was profiled in a study of blood T cell repertoires in COVID-19 (dated by TCRdb to the early 2020s). As for the study more broadly: Samples from collaborators originated in the United States, Italy and Spain and spanned both the acute and convalescent phases of COVID-19. The prospective study material was composed of cDNA or gDNA derived from T cells, B-cell-depleted T cells, or PBMCs. The dataset comprised deeply sampled blood TCRbeta repertoires from subjects exposed to, actively infected with, or recovered from COVID-19. The repertoires were made available in a free public database intended to serve as a resource for research on the immune response to SARS-CoV-2. The samples were drawn from two sources: the first 160 participants of the ongoing ImmuneRACE study, and 1,000 to 1,500 subjects contributed by 6 global collaborators. Sample metadata almost always included a de-identified subject ID, COVID-19 status, age in years and sex. Where HLA class I and class II types were available, the types were taken from metadata supplied by the sample provider, not from assay-based typing. General study outcomes and caveats: The amount of clinical and demographic metadata varied by source and participant and was provided uncurated.

This clone was seen ten or more times. The antigen it binds to is not known. No clone much larger than this one lies a single base away; base qualities are absent. Trimmed from V: 3 bases; trimmed from J: 8 bases; junction bases lacking a gene match: 8. The CDR3 runs 13 amino acids, cysteine and phenylalanine included. Of all the DNA, just the CDR3 is kept, 39 bases in frame from base 1. The germline V gene (reference sequence) sets CDR1 to GTSNPN and CDR2 to SVGIG. The immunoSEQ Assay, a bias-controlled multiplex PCR, was used to amplify TCRbeta CDR3 regions from genomic DNA. The authors' analysis ran thus. Within the assay, amplification of reference gene primers was used to estimate how many nucleated cells each sample contained. To quantify the absolute abundance of each unique TCRbeta CDR3 rearrangement, sequence reads were collapsed and filtered. For each sample, productive Simpson clonality was calculated as the square root of Simpson's diversity index across productive rearrangements. TCRdb re-hosts the immuneACCESS table, in-frame sequences only. Its copies lack some clones; in the studies checked, an unresolved V gene accounts for under half of them, and the cause for the rest is not known. That table furnishes V, J and clone size, whereas the DNA furnished D and trimming. Present in this sample are more than 65,000 clones, under 80% of which were seen just once. The ten largest make up around 19% of the sample.

Each collaborating institution followed its own protocols to collect whole blood in K2EDTA tubes. For TCRbeta analysis, collaborators shipped samples in one of three forms: frozen whole blood, isolated PBMCs, or DNA extracted from either of those sample types. The sequence links TRBV30 to TRBJ1-1, with 8 bases matching TRBD1. The sequencing sample was made of peripheral blood. This receptor was identified in a woman aged 80 or over with active or convalescent COVID-19. The CDR3 protein is CAWRVDRGPEAFF. The sequenced DNA: TGTGCCTGGAGGGTCGACAGGGGCCCCGAAGCTTTCTTT.